Described below is a single TCR beta chain sequence and its context. Its antigen is unknown. The data derive from a study of T cell responses to AZD1222 COVID-19 vaccine. General study results and limits: Clonal diversity was possibly underestimated; the donors were predominantly white British and more often female. Elevations in Spike-specific TCR breadth and depth followed administration of two AZD1222 doses.

With V trimmed by 4 bases and J by 5 bases, 18 bases remained unmatched. The germline gives CDR1 LGHNA, CDR2 YNFKEQ. The CDR3 sequence is 19 residues long. The table came from immunoSEQ multiplex PCR; TCRdb's copy has only in-frame clones and leaves some out. The table has some 130,000 clones, approximately 90% seen once; the top ten hold 1.5% to 2%. The material was peripheral blood, obtained on day 0 of AZD1222 vaccination. The source of this sequence is an adult in good health. The gene calls are TRBV4-2 and TRBJ1-2; 11 bases map to TRBD1. The CDR3 DNA sequence: TGTGCCAGCAGCCCCCAACCCGCAGGACAGGGGGCAAAGGGGTATGGCTACACCTTC. Amino acids: CASSPQPAGQGAKGYGYTF.